This is a list of T cell receptor beta chains from one sample in a study of T cell repertoires in ileal Crohn's disease. Libraries were prepared by immunoSEQ multiplex PCR; TCRdb keeps only in-frame clonotypes and omits some of them. The sample shows some 30,000 clones, roughly 78% of them seen only once. The sequencing sample was made of ileal tissue. The source of these receptors is an adult with Crohn's disease. The CDR3 runs from the conserved cysteine through the conserved F or W. The order of the fields is J gene, D gene, CDR3 length, V gene, CDR3 protein. A D gene is named only where the DNA matches it firmly.

j_call: TRBJ2-1
d_call: TRBD2
cdr3_length: 15
v_call: TRBV6-1
cdr3_aa: CASRHLAGSYNEQFF

j_call: TRBJ1-4
d_call: -
cdr3_length: 15
v_call: TRBV5-1
cdr3_aa: CASSLVGTPNEKLFF

j_call: TRBJ2-1
d_call: TRBD2
cdr3_length: 15
v_call: TRBV7-9
cdr3_aa: CASSLGLAGGDEQFF

j_call: TRBJ2-2
d_call: TRBD2
cdr3_length: 16
v_call: TRBV7-9
cdr3_aa: CASSPQRESNTGELFF

j_call: TRBJ2-1
d_call: TRBD2
cdr3_length: 16
v_call: TRBV6-5
cdr3_aa: CASSYTLAEVTNEQFF

j_call: TRBJ2-5
d_call: TRBD1
cdr3_length: 16
v_call: TRBV5-1
cdr3_aa: CASSISTGGTGETQYF

j_call: TRBJ1-1
d_call: TRBD1
cdr3_length: 16
v_call: TRBV4-1
cdr3_aa: CASSQDLRGLKTEAFF

j_call: TRBJ1-5
d_call: -
cdr3_length: 14
v_call: TRBV4-2
cdr3_aa: CASSHRVSNQPQHF

j_call: TRBJ1-1
d_call: TRBD1
cdr3_length: 17
v_call: TRBV7-9
cdr3_aa: CASSLVLGQGAGTEAFF

j_call: TRBJ2-1
d_call: TRBD1
cdr3_length: 17
v_call: TRBV7-3
cdr3_aa: CASSSQPTGQGSDEQFF

j_call: TRBJ2-1
d_call: TRBD1
cdr3_length: 15
v_call: TRBV9
cdr3_aa: CASSVLGTGVGEQFF

j_call: TRBJ2-7
d_call: TRBD2
cdr3_length: 14
v_call: TRBV11-2
cdr3_aa: CASRFSGRPYEQYF

j_call: TRBJ2-1
d_call: -
cdr3_length: 15
v_call: TRBV15
cdr3_aa: CATSRTGAGYNEQFF

j_call: TRBJ2-7
d_call: TRBD2
cdr3_length: 15
v_call: TRBV7-2
cdr3_aa: CASSLGGGNYYEQYF

j_call: TRBJ2-7
d_call: -
cdr3_length: 13
v_call: TRBV7-2
cdr3_aa: CASSLVPSYEQYF

j_call: TRBJ1-1
d_call: -
cdr3_length: 11
v_call: TRBV2
cdr3_aa: CASIQHTEAFF

j_call: TRBJ1-6
d_call: -
cdr3_length: 13
v_call: TRBV6-5
cdr3_aa: CASSYQTRSPLHF

j_call: TRBJ1-2
d_call: -
cdr3_length: 13
v_call: TRBV6-5
cdr3_aa: CASSYGSGNGYTF

j_call: TRBJ2-1
d_call: TRBD1
cdr3_length: 17
v_call: TRBV15
cdr3_aa: CATSSQTGPLPWNEQFF

j_call: TRBJ1-1
d_call: -
cdr3_length: 12
v_call: TRBV30
cdr3_aa: CAWTGMNTEAFF

j_call: TRBJ1-2
d_call: TRBD1
cdr3_length: 14
v_call: TRBV6-6
cdr3_aa: CASSPRRGQYGYTF

j_call: TRBJ2-1
d_call: -
cdr3_length: 13
v_call: TRBV27
cdr3_aa: CASGRGSYNEQFF

j_call: TRBJ2-7
d_call: -
cdr3_length: 14
v_call: TRBV10-3
cdr3_aa: CAISDGRGSYEQYF

j_call: TRBJ1-4
d_call: -
cdr3_length: 15
v_call: TRBV7-9
cdr3_aa: CASKAGFATNEKLFF

j_call: TRBJ2-5
d_call: TRBD2
cdr3_length: 14
v_call: TRBV5-6
cdr3_aa: CASSFIAGKETQYF

j_call: TRBJ1-1
d_call: TRBD1
cdr3_length: 14
v_call: TRBV7-2
cdr3_aa: CASSFGDRGREAFF

j_call: TRBJ2-2
d_call: -
cdr3_length: 15
v_call: TRBV6-6
cdr3_aa: CASVPSWLRAGELFF

j_call: TRBJ2-3
d_call: -
cdr3_length: 12
v_call: TRBV6-5
cdr3_aa: CASRAYTDTQYF

j_call: TRBJ2-7
d_call: -
cdr3_length: 14
v_call: TRBV6-6
cdr3_aa: CASSYSRGSYEQYF

j_call: TRBJ1-1
d_call: -
cdr3_length: 16
v_call: TRBV4-2
cdr3_aa: CASSQRYGSMNTEAFF

j_call: TRBJ1-1
d_call: TRBD1
cdr3_length: 15
v_call: TRBV6-5
cdr3_aa: CASNRNRGLNTEAFF

j_call: TRBJ1-2
d_call: TRBD1
cdr3_length: 12
v_call: TRBV27
cdr3_aa: CASSDRVRGYTF

j_call: TRBJ2-3
d_call: -
cdr3_length: 13
v_call: TRBV9
cdr3_aa: CASSVGAGTGLYF

j_call: TRBJ2-7
d_call: -
cdr3_length: 12
v_call: TRBV5-5
cdr3_aa: CASSLVQDMEYF

j_call: TRBJ2-7
d_call: -
cdr3_length: 14
v_call: TRBV6-5
cdr3_aa: CASSLDRVASEQYF

j_call: TRBJ2-5
d_call: TRBD1
cdr3_length: 16
v_call: TRBV5-1
cdr3_aa: CASSLEGQGKQETQYF

j_call: TRBJ2-1
d_call: TRBD2
cdr3_length: 17
v_call: TRBV15
cdr3_aa: CATSRFRTSGMGGEQFF

j_call: TRBJ1-1
d_call: TRBD1
cdr3_length: 13
v_call: TRBV6-1
cdr3_aa: CASSEDRLPEAFF

j_call: TRBJ1-1
d_call: -
cdr3_length: 14
v_call: TRBV6-1
cdr3_aa: CASSLFGGNTEAFF

j_call: TRBJ1-1
d_call: -
cdr3_length: 14
v_call: TRBV6-6
cdr3_aa: CASRGGLSGTEAFF

j_call: TRBJ1-2
d_call: TRBD1
cdr3_length: 16
v_call: TRBV4-1
cdr3_aa: CASSLIPGQGDYGYTF

j_call: TRBJ2-5
d_call: TRBD2
cdr3_length: 14
v_call: TRBV19
cdr3_aa: CASSITGGAGGQYF

j_call: TRBJ2-1
d_call: -
cdr3_length: 13
v_call: TRBV30
cdr3_aa: CAWSVELPRGQFF

j_call: TRBJ1-2
d_call: -
cdr3_length: 14
v_call: TRBV27
cdr3_aa: CASSSLGTSYGYTF

j_call: -
d_call: TRBD2
cdr3_length: 13
v_call: TRBV19
cdr3_aa: CASSPERGLEQYF

j_call: TRBJ1-5
d_call: -
cdr3_length: 13
v_call: TRBV19
cdr3_aa: CASSTGGNQPQHF

j_call: TRBJ2-2
d_call: TRBD2
cdr3_length: 13
v_call: TRBV6-5
cdr3_aa: CASRLGLAGGLFF